The 9 T cell receptor beta chains reported below all come from one sample, sequenced in a study. MiXCR was run by TCRdb on the RT-PCR reads, yielding one entry per CDR3 protein. The sample shows approximately 720,000 distinct CDR3 sequences, 11% to 15% of them seen only once. Sequencing used memory CD4+ T cells from blood. The receptors were sampled from a female donor in good health, serving as a healthy control.

This clonotype was counted ten times or more. V usage is TRBV6-5 and J usage is TRBJ2-1; the D gene is possibly TRBD2 (5 bases). V was cut by 4 bases and J by 8 bases, with 12 bases left in between. The CDR3 totals 13 residues. From germline, CDR1 is MNHEY and CDR2 SVGAGI. CDR3 bases: TGTGCCAGCAGTTGGGAATGGGGAGATGAGCAGTTCTTC. Its protein is CASSWEWGDEQFF.

The genes are TRBV7-9 and TRBJ1-6, with TRBD1 identical over 10 bases. Germline CDR1 is SEHNR and CDR2 is FQNEAQ (reference sequence). J gave up 9 bases and V 5 bases, and 7 bases lay outside the gene matches. The CDR3 loop spans 15 amino acids. CDR3 region: CASSGQGVGGSPLHF. CDR3 bases: TGTGCCAGCAGCGGACAGGGGGTTGGGGGTTCACCCCTCCACTTT.

This clonotype was recorded a few times. The J gene is TRBJ2-1, the V gene TRBV20-1, with 7 bases that match TRBD2. The V and J ends lost 0 bases and 8 bases, in that order; junction bases with no gene match: 7. The CDR3 covers 14 residues. Germline CDR1 is DFQATT and CDR2 is SNEGSKA (reference sequence). The CDR3: CSARDRLGRDEQFF. CDR3 sequence (DNA): TGCAGTGCTAGAGATCGGTTGGGGAGGGATGAGCAGTTCTTC.

This clonotype was picked up a small number of times. The rearrangement joins TRBV11-2 to TRBJ2-3; D is uncertain. CDR3 length equals 15 residues. CDR1 is SGHAT and CDR2 is FQNNGV in the germline V gene. V lost 0 bases, J lost 4 bases, and 11 bases lay in between. This chain's CDR3 is CASSLDVPGADTQYF. The CDR3 nucleotides are TGTGCCAGCAGCTTAGACGTACCGGGTGCAGATACGCAGTATTTT.

This clonotype appeared once. The chain combines TRBV10-3 with TRBJ1-1; D is unresolved. There are 14 residues in the CDR3. Germline CDR1 ENHRY, CDR2 SYGVKD. Trimming removed 2 bases from V and 5 bases from J, with 12 bases in between. CDR3 bases: TGTGCCATCAGTGAGGACACTGTAAGGACTGAAGCTTTCTTT. Translation: CAISEDTVRTEAFF.

This clonotype was picked up many times. The chain recombines TRBV5-1 with TRBJ1-2; perhaps TRBD1 as D (6 bases). V was cut by 4 bases and J by 0 bases, with 13 bases left in between. This CDR3 region has 15 residues. The germline V gene encodes CDR1 SGHRS and CDR2 YFSETQ. The CDR3 protein is CASSLSGQTNYGYTF. CDR3 nucleotides: TGCGCCAGCAGCCTTTCCGGACAGACTAACTATGGCTACACCTTC. The full variable domain, completed using reference TRBV5-1 and TRBJ1-2, is KAGVTQTPRYLIKTRGQQVTLSCSPISGHRSVSWYQQTPGQGLQFLFEYFSETQRNKGNFPGRFSGRQFSNSRSEMNVSTLELGDSALYLCASSLSGQTNYGYTFGSGTRLTVV.

This chain links TRBV11-2 with TRBJ2-7, with unresolved D. There are 12 residues in the CDR3. CDR1 is SGHAT, CDR2 FQNNGV, per germline. Between the trimmed V and J ends, which lost 5 bases and 7 bases, there was a span of 12 bases. In DNA, the CDR3 is TGTGCCAGCAGCCCCCTTCTATGGGAGCAGTACTTC. Residues: CASSPLLWEQYF.

A few counts support this clonotype. The chain couples TRBV6-2 or TRBV6-3 to TRBJ1-5; D is unresolved. V shed 6 bases and J shed 4 bases, with 7 bases lying between them. The germline CDR1 and CDR2 sequences are MNHEY and SVGEGT. The CDR3 has 12 amino acids. CDR3 in amino acids: CASRILNQPQHF. The CDR3 DNA sequence: TGTGCCAGCAGAATTTTGAATCAGCCCCAGCATTTT.

This clonotype has only a few counts. The chain uses TRBV7-6 and TRBJ1-1; D possibly corresponds to TRBD1 (6 bases). Per the germline V gene, CDR1 is SGHVS and CDR2 is FNYEAQ. The length of the CDR3 is 15 residues. V was trimmed by 3 bases and J by 2 bases, leaving 13 bases between them. CDR3 sequence: CASSLTTGLNTEAFF. The CDR3 nucleotides are TGTGCCAGCAGCTTGACGACAGGACTAAACACTGAAGCTTTCTTT.